This TCR beta chain was sequenced in a study of blood T cell repertoires in COVID-19. Study overall: From the United States, Italy and Spain came samples of acute and convalescent COVID-19. Sources were T cells, B-cell-depleted T cells, or PBMCs; the material itself was cDNA or gDNA.

Study processing details: Amplifying reference gene primers gave estimates of nucleated cell counts. Produced via immunoSEQ multiplex PCR; TCRdb's table is partial and in-frame only. The V and J calls and the clone size are those of that table, but D and trimming were determined from the DNA. In the table there are approximately 250,000 clones, roughly 86% of which are singletons. CDR3 length: 16 amino acids. In germline, CDR1 is LNHNV, CDR2 YYDKDF (reference sequence). V was trimmed by 0 bases and J by 0 bases, leaving 6 bases between them. This clone has a handful of counts. The receptor's source is a man aged 35 to 55 with active or convalescent COVID-19. This chain links TRBV15 with TRBJ2-6; D gene unclear. Material for sequencing was peripheral blood. The CDR3 DNA reads TGTGCCACCAGCAGAGATCACAACTCTGGGGCCAACGTCCTGACTTTC. Encoded protein: CATSRDHNSGANVLTF.